Following are 21 T cell receptor beta chains from one sample sequenced in a study of T-cell reconstitution after alpha-beta-depleted transplantation in children. The library targeted TCRbeta and was prepared with unique molecular identifiers. MiXCR, run by TCRdb on the PCR reads, gives a single entry per CDR3 protein. The table records hundreds of thousands of distinct CDR3 sequences, over 9% of them present only once. Sequencing used PBMCs, obtained before TCRalphabeta/CD19-depleted stem cell transplant. The receptors were gathered from a boy younger than two with acute myeloid leukemia, due to receive a stem cell transplant.

This clonotype has at least ten counts. V and J are TRBV24-1 and TRBJ2-7; 9 bases align to TRBD1. Germline assignment: CDR1 KGHDR and CDR2 SFDVKD. The trim removed 3 bases at V and 6 bases at J, leaving 5 bases unmatched. The CDR3 extends over 14 amino acids. CDR3 in DNA: TGTGCCACCAGTGATGGACAGGGGCCTTTCGAGCAGTACTTC. This translates into CATSDGQGPFEQYF.

This clonotype was seen ten or more times. This chain joins TRBV5-1 and TRBJ2-3; TRBD2 matches at 10 bases. Per the germline V gene, CDR1 is SGHRS and CDR2 is YFSETQ. The V gene end was trimmed by 1 base and the J gene end by 1 base; junction bases not matched to a gene: 9. The CDR3 extends over 18 amino acids. The CDR3: CASSLSASGGIRTDTQYF. CDR3 nucleotide sequence: TGCGCCAGCAGCTTGAGCGCTAGCGGGGGCATCCGCACAGATACGCAGTATTTT.

The chain uses TRBV12-3 or TRBV12-4 and TRBJ1-2; D possibly corresponds to TRBD1 (5 bases). The V and J ends lost 3 bases and 11 bases respectively, with 19 bases between them. CDR3 length equals 14 residues. Here the CDR3 DNA reads TGTGCCAGCAGTTTTAGTTCCCAGACAGTCCGGTACACCTTC. It translates to CASSFSSQTVRYTF.

This clonotype was counted at least ten times. V and J are TRBV7-2 and TRBJ2-3; no clear D. The V and J ends lost 1 base and 2 bases respectively, with 7 bases between them. CDR1 and CDR2 from the germline V gene are SGHTA and FQGNSA. The CDR3 contains 14 residues. DNA of the CDR3: TGTGCCAGCAGCTTAGGCCCCCTCACAGATACGCAGTATTTT. Amino acids: CASSLGPLTDTQYF.

This clonotype was counted at least ten times. This sequence joins TRBV3-1 and TRBJ2-1, with D possibly matching TRBD1 (5 bases). V lost 1 base and J lost 7, with 14 bases in between. Germline CDR1 is LGHDT and CDR2 is YNNKEL (reference sequence). CDR3 length equals 15 residues. CDR3: CASSQGHVRENEQFF. DNA for the CDR3: TGTGCCAGCAGCCAAGGACACGTCAGGGAAAATGAGCAGTTCTTC.

Only a few counts were recorded for this clonotype. V and J are TRBV18 and TRBJ2-7; 9 nucleotides agree with TRBD1. J gave up 4 bases and V 6 bases, and 7 bases lay outside the gene matches. CDR1 is KGHSH and CDR2 is LQKENI in the germline V gene. The CDR3 runs to 14 residues. CDR3 region: CASSRSGQGYEQYF. In DNA, the CDR3 is TGTGCCAGCTCGCGTTCGGGACAGGGTTACGAGCAGTACTTC.

This clonotype occurred a few times. V usage is TRBV29-1 and J usage is TRBJ2-3; 9 positions agree with TRBD1. Germline CDR1 reads SQVTM; CDR2 reads ANQGSEA. V lost 4 bases and J lost 2; bases outside the gene matches: 19. The CDR3 extends over 19 amino acids. This chain's CDR3 is CSVGGGQGGPSGTTDTQYF. The CDR3 bases are TGCAGCGTTGGGGGGGGACAGGGAGGCCCTAGCGGAACCACAGATACGCAGTATTTT.

This clonotype was found many times. The rearrangement uses TRBV28 and TRBJ2-7; the match to TRBD1 covers 9 bases. V lost 4 bases, J lost 1 base, and 2 bases stayed unmatched. Germline CDR1 reads MDHEN; CDR2 reads SYDVKM. The CDR3 runs to 14 residues. CDR3 protein: CASSWTGVSYEQYF. CDR3 DNA sequence: TGTGCCAGCAGTTGGACAGGGGTATCCTACGAGCAGTACTTC.

The table lists this clonotype with a few counts. The rearrangement links TRBV6-1 to TRBJ1-5; D gene uncertain. With 6 bases removed from V and 0 bases from J, the gap between germline ends came to 12 bases. The germline V gene encodes CDR1 MNHNS and CDR2 SASEGT. The CDR3 is made up of 15 amino acids. CDR3 sequence reads: CASSPGHLSNQPQHF. The DNA for the CDR3 is TGTGCCAGCAGCCCCGGGCACCTTAGCAATCAGCCCCAGCATTTT.

This clonotype appeared a few times. The genes are TRBV5-8 and TRBJ2-1; 10 nucleotides agree with TRBD1. V shed 7 bases and J 4 bases; nucleotides not matched to a gene: 5. The CDR3 has 14 amino acids. Germline-derived CDR1 and CDR2 are SGHTS and YDEGEE. CDR3 residues: CASGDRGGYNEQFF. The CDR3 DNA reads TGTGCCAGCGGGGACAGGGGAGGGTACAATGAGCAGTTCTTC.

The chain has TRBV12-5 and TRBJ2-7; the match to TRBD1 covers 7 bases. Per the germline V gene, CDR1 is LGHNT and CDR2 is FRNRAP. The junction had 15 bases not matched to a gene; V was cut back by 7 bases and J by 3 bases. The length of the CDR3 is 16 residues. CDR3 protein: CASDLPADRLDYEQYF. The DNA of the CDR3 is TGTGCTAGTGACCTCCCAGCGGACAGGCTGGACTACGAGCAGTACTTC.

Ten or more counts support this clonotype. The chain employs TRBV25-1 and TRBJ2-4; TRBD1 matches 8 bases. Germline V lookup: CDR1 MGHDK, CDR2 SYGVNS. The CDR3 sequence is 13 residues long. The V segment lost 3 bases and the J segment 7 bases; nucleotides outside the gene matches: 2. This CDR3 is CASSDRGPNIQYF. CDR3 in DNA: TGTGCCAGCAGTGACAGGGGGCCGAACATTCAGTACTTC.

This clonotype was observed at least ten times. V is TRBV20-1 and J is TRBJ1-5, with a weak D call TRBD1 (5 bases). CDR1 DFQATT and CDR2 SNEGSKA come from the germline V gene (reference sequence). The CDR3 consists of 13 residues. The V and J ends lost 6 bases and 2 bases respectively, with 11 bases between them. DNA for the CDR3: TGCAGTGCCAAGCGGGGGGGCAATCAGCCCCAGCATTTT. Translated: CSAKRGGNQPQHF.

This clonotype was seen ten or more times. V and J are TRBV7-8 and TRBJ2-7; D gene uncertain. Trimming took 1 base from V and 0 from J, leaving 13 bases between them. Germline V gene lookup returns CDR1 SGHVS and CDR2 FQNEAQ. The CDR3 length is 16 residues. Here the CDR3 DNA reads TGTGCCAGCAGCTTAGGGTGGGCCTGGAGCTCCTACGAGCAGTACTTC. This encodes CASSLGWAWSSYEQYF.

This clonotype was seen many times. The chain combines TRBV10-3 with TRBJ2-7; possible D gene TRBD1, 5 bases. Germline V lookup: CDR1 ENHRY, CDR2 SYGVKD. V lost 6 bases to trimming and J lost 0 bases, with 15 bases between them. The CDR3 loop spans 15 amino acids. In DNA form, the CDR3 reads TGTGCCATCAGCAGATCAGGGATTAGCTCCTACGAGCAGTACTTC. Protein sequence: CAISRSGISSYEQYF.

This clonotype has ten or more counts. The chain links TRBV21-1 to TRBJ1-5. TRBV21-1 is tagged as a pseudogene. This CDR3 has 14 residues. CDR3 sequence reads: CASSKGWSNQPQHF. In DNA, the CDR3 is TGTGCCAGCAGCAAAGGGTGGAGCAATCAGCCCCAGCATTTT.

This clonotype was found a few times. The genes are TRBV3-1 and TRBJ1-1; D not certain. Trimming pared 2 bases from V and 0 bases from J, leaving 16 bases between. CDR1 and CDR2 from the germline V gene are LGHDT and YNNKEL (reference sequence). The length of the CDR3 is 17 residues. CDR3 sequence: CASSQLILGSLNTEAFF. DNA of the CDR3: TGTGCCAGCAGCCAATTGATTCTGGGCAGCTTGAACACTGAAGCTTTCTTT.

This clonotype was seen just once. A single base separates this from a much larger clone, so it may be a read error. The chain has TRBV5-1 and TRBJ2-1, with TRBD1 identical over 7 bases. This CDR3 has 15 residues. J gave up 8 bases and V 2 bases, and 10 bases lay outside the gene matches. The germline CDR1 and CDR2 sequences are SGHRS and YFSETQ. The CDR3 sequence is CASSLNGQASDEQFF. The DNA of the CDR3 is TGCGCCAGCAGCTTAAACGGACAGGCGTCCGATGAGCAGTTCTTC.

This clonotype was observed a handful of times. The chain couples TRBV7-3 to TRBJ1-6; possibly TRBD1 for D (6 bases). V was pared by 5 bases and J by 5 bases, with 10 bases between. The germline V gene has CDR1 SGHTA and CDR2 FQGTGA. The CDR3 has 14 residues. CDR3 sequence reads: CASSTGQNNSPLHF. CDR3 bases: TGTGCCAGCAGCACTGGACAGAATAATTCACCCCTCCACTTT.

This sequence joins TRBV11-2 and TRBJ2-1; 9 nucleotides match TRBD1. V was clipped by 5 bases and J by 8 bases; unmatched bases: 10. Germline loops: CDR1 SGHAT, CDR2 FQNNGV. CDR3 length: 15 amino acids. CDR3 bases: TGTGCCAGCAGCACTCACAGGGGGCGAATCGATGAGCAGTTCTTC. It codes for CASSTHRGRIDEQFF.

This clonotype was detected a few times. The chain couples TRBV20-1 to TRBJ2-1, with 12 bases aligning to TRBD2. Trimming took 2 bases from V and 14 from J; bases not matched to a gene: 7. This CDR3 contains 13 residues. From germline, CDR1 is DFQATT and CDR2 SNEGSKA (reference sequence). The CDR3, as DNA: TGCAGTGCTAGACCCTCACGACTAGCGGGAGAGTTCTTC. Amino acid sequence: CSARPSRLAGEFF.